Listed below are T cell receptor beta chains from one sample, sequenced in a study of regulatory T cells in long-lasting Graves disease. TCRdb independently ran MiXCR on the multiplex PCR reads; one entry per CDR3 protein. This table has 540,000 or so distinct CDR3 sequences, less than 15% appearing once. This sample also appeared in a second study, on T cells in Graves' hyperthyroidism and ophthalmopathy.

The source material was peripheral blood mononuclear cells (PBMCs), sampled at new diagnosis, from a patient treated with antithyroid drugs. The receptor source for this set is a man younger than 45 with Graves disease. Each CDR3 is given with its conserved first and last residue. The D gene is left open where the match is weak. Size is stated for part of the rows, as once, few or many counts, or as a class when the clone is expanded.

D gene,J gene,clone size,V gene,CDR3 DNA,CDR3 protein
TRBD1,TRBJ1-1,many,TRBV29-1,TGCAGCGTTGAAGGACAGGGGATGATAGCTTTCTTT,CSVEGQGMIAFF
.,TRBJ1-2,many,TRBV28,TGTGCCAGCAGTTTAAGCCGGAAACCAAACTATGGCTACACCTTC,CASSLSRKPNYGYTF
TRBD2,TRBJ2-3,many,TRBV12-3/TRBV12-4,TGTGCCAGCAGACGGACTAGCGGGGTCTCTAGCACAGATACGCAGTATTTT,CASRRTSGVSSTDTQYF
TRBD2,TRBJ2-2,many,TRBV6-4,TGTGCCAGCAGTGTAATGGCGGGAGAATCCGGGGAGCTGTTTTTT,CASSVMAGESGELFF
TRBD2,TRBJ2-3,few,TRBV7-2,TGTGCCAGCAGCGGTGGACTAGCGGGCACAGATACGCAGTATTTT,CASSGGLAGTDTQYF
.,TRBJ2-6,few,TRBV12-3/TRBV12-4,TGTGCCAGCAGCCCTCACAGGACCGGGGCCAACGTCCTGACTTTC,CASSPHRTGANVLTF
.,TRBJ1-1,many,TRBV24-1,TGTGCCACCAGGGACGAACCGAACACTGAAGCTTTCTTT,CATRDEPNTEAFF
TRBD1,TRBJ1-5,.,TRBV29-1,TGCAGCGTTGGGACAGGGATCCCAGCGAGACCGAATCAGCCCCAGCATTTT,CSVGTGIPARPNQPQHF
TRBD1,TRBJ1-4,many,TRBV7-8,TGTGCCAGCAGCTACAGGACAGGGAGGGAAAAACTGTTTTTT,CASSYRTGREKLFF
.,TRBJ2-7,few,TRBV5-1,TGCGCCAGCAGTCCTACAGGGGACTCTGTCTACGAGCAGTACTTC,CASSPTGDSVYEQYF
.,TRBJ1-2,.,TRBV29-1,TGCAGCGTTGAAGAGGCCCAAAGGAGCTATGGCTACACCTTC,CSVEEAQRSYGYTF
.,TRBJ1-2,many,TRBV19,TGTGCCAGTAGCCGACAGGAATATGGCTACACCTTC,CASSRQEYGYTF
TRBD1,TRBJ1-1,many,TRBV28,TGTGCCAGCAGTTTAATAGGACAGGGGGCTGAAGCTTTCTTT,CASSLIGQGAEAFF
.,TRBJ2-5,medium-sized,TRBV28,TGTGCCAGCAGTTTGTCTAGCCTGGTTCGGCAAGAGACCCAGTACTTC,CASSLSSLVRQETQYF
.,TRBJ2-1,few,TRBV20-1,TGCAGTGCTATCTGGGTAGGGTTATCCGGAGGTAACGGCTTTTTCTACAATGAGCAGTTCTTC,CSAIWVGLSGGNGFFYNEQFF
.,TRBJ2-7,few,TRBV19,TGTGCCAGTAGGAAGGGGGGTACCTACGAGCAGTACTTC,CASRKGGTYEQYF
TRBD2,TRBJ2-1,.,TRBV9,TGTGCCAGCAGCGACGGACTAGCGGGAATAAATGAGCAGTTCTTC,CASSDGLAGINEQFF
.,TRBJ2-2,.,TRBV7-8,TGTGCCAGCAGCGTAGCGGTCCTTAACACCGGGGAGCTGTTTTTT,CASSVAVLNTGELFF
.,TRBJ1-2,.,TRBV15,TGTGCCACCAGCAGAGATTATAAGGATGGCTACACCTTC,CATSRDYKDGYTF
TRBD1,TRBJ1-2,many,TRBV4-1,TGCGCCAGCAGCCAAGGCAGGGGGAAAAACTATGGCTACACCTTC,CASSQGRGKNYGYTF
TRBD1,TRBJ2-3,.,TRBV16,TGTGCCAGCAGCCAAGGAACAGGGGGCGAGCCCCAGTATTTT,CASSQGTGGEPQYF
.,TRBJ1-2,.,TRBV5-6,TGTGCCAGCAATTCTCAGGGCGCCTATGGCTACACCTTC,CASNSQGAYGYTF
.,TRBJ1-4,few,TRBV28,TGTGCCAGCAGGGACGGAGGCCCCGATGAAAAACTGTTTTTT,CASRDGGPDEKLFF
TRBD1,TRBJ1-1,few,TRBV7-9,TGTGCCAGCAGCTCAAGGGGCGCAGGGGGCCTCGGTGGTTTCTTT,CASSSRGAGGLGGFF
.,TRBJ1-5,many,TRBV24-1,TGTGCCACCGCTATCGGTAGCAATCAGCCCCAGCATTTT,CATAIGSNQPQHF
.,TRBJ1-4,many,TRBV11-2,TGTGCCAGCAGACCTGCGGGAACTAATGAAAAACTGTTTTTT,CASRPAGTNEKLFF
.,TRBJ1-1,many,TRBV3-1,TGTGCCAGCAGCCAATCCAGGGACACTGAAGCTTTCTTT,CASSQSRDTEAFF
.,TRBJ1-1,many,TRBV20-1,TGCAGTGCAGAGGCGGGGCGAGCTTTCTTT,CSAEAGRAFF
TRBD2,TRBJ2-3,many,TRBV5-1,TGCGCCAGCAGCTTGGCCGATCTAGCGGGAGCGAAAGATACGCAGTATTTT,CASSLADLAGAKDTQYF
.,TRBJ2-3,many,TRBV2,TGTGCCAGCAGCGACCCCTGGGGCGGGACGCAGTATTTT,CASSDPWGGTQYF
.,TRBJ1-2,.,TRBV29-1,TGCAGCGTTGAATCGGAGCCTAACTATGGCTACACCTTC,CSVESEPNYGYTF
.,TRBJ2-1,many,TRBV5-1,TGCGCCAGCTCCTTGTCGGCCTTGGGGAATGAGCAGTTCTTC,CASSLSALGNEQFF
TRBD1,TRBJ1-2,many,TRBV6-1,TGTGCCAGCAGAAAACAGGGGGCGGAGGGCTACACCTTC,CASRKQGAEGYTF
.,TRBJ2-7,many,TRBV7-2,TGTGCCAGCAGCTTTGGAGTCATCTCCTACGAGCAGTACTTC,CASSFGVISYEQYF
.,TRBJ1-1,many,TRBV5-1,TGCGCCAGCCGCTTCGGGGGTGGGAACACTGAAGCTTTCTTT,CASRFGGGNTEAFF
.,TRBJ2-3,many,TRBV27,TGTGCCAGCAGTTCGCCCGTAGAGACGCAGTATTTT,CASSSPVETQYF
TRBD1,TRBJ1-4,many,TRBV12-3/TRBV12-4,TGTGCCAGCAGTCGGACAGGGGATAATGAAAAACTGTTTTTT,CASSRTGDNEKLFF
.,TRBJ2-6,many,TRBV20-1,TGCAGTGCTAGACAGGGATCCTCTGGGGCCAACGTCCTGACTTTC,CSARQGSSGANVLTF
.,TRBJ2-7,few,TRBV2,TGTGCCAGCACTGGCTTAGACTACGAGCAGTACTTC,CASTGLDYEQYF
.,TRBJ2-3,many,TRBV11-2,TGTGCCAGCAGCTCAACGGGGCCAATTACAGATACGCAGTATTTT,CASSSTGPITDTQYF